These 23 T cell receptor beta chains were sequenced from one sample in a study of blood T cell repertoires in COVID-19. TCRdb keeps only in-frame clones here, not all; method: immunoSEQ multiplex PCR. This sample carries just over 150,000 clones, roughly 90% of them seen once, and the ten largest clones take approximately 5%. The sequenced sample was peripheral blood. The receptors were sampled from a man aged 25 to 40 with COVID-19, enrolled during active disease.

The chain joins TRBV27 to TRBJ2-7; D is perhaps TRBD1 (5 bases). The germline CDR1 and CDR2 sequences are MNHEY and SMNVEV (reference sequence). The CDR3 is 15 amino acids. V shed 8 bases and J shed 3 bases, with 20 bases lying between them. Here the CDR3 DNA reads TGTGCCAGCCGTCTGACCCCAGGGAATCACTACGAGCAGTACTTC. Protein product: CASRLTPGNHYEQYF.

The V gene is TRBV2, the J gene TRBJ1-2; 8 bases agree with TRBD1. The CDR3 consists of 14 residues. Trimming took 5 bases from V and 5 from J; bases not matched to a gene: 7. Germline CDR1 SNHLY, CDR2 FYNNEI. The CDR3: CASSPDRVSYGYTF. CDR3 DNA sequence: TGTGCCAGCAGTCCGGACAGGGTCTCATATGGCTACACCTTC.

The chain couples TRBV7-2 to TRBJ2-5, with a possible D match to TRBD2 (5 bases). This CDR3 has 16 amino acids. The germline gives CDR1 SGHTA, CDR2 FQGNSA. The ends were cut back, 6 bases at V and 7 bases at J, with 24 bases in the middle. CDR3 nucleotide sequence: TGTGCCAGCAGTCTAGCCCCCTGGCGACTCATGAGGACCCAGTACTTC. Amino acids: CASSLAPWRLMRTQYF.

This clone has just a few counts. The rearrangement uses TRBV2 and TRBJ2-7; 7 nucleotides agree with TRBD1. The trim removed 4 bases at V and 4 bases at J, leaving 7 bases unmatched. The CDR3 consists of 14 residues. Germline V gene lookup returns CDR1 SNHLY and CDR2 FYNNEI. The CDR3 region is CASSGHRGRYEQYF. The CDR3 DNA follows: TGTGCCAGCAGTGGTCACAGGGGAAGGTACGAGCAGTACTTC.

This rearrangement joins TRBV11-3 to TRBJ2-5, with unresolved D. CDR3 length: 14 residues. Germline loops: CDR1 SGHNT, CDR2 YENEEA. V lost 5 bases and J lost 7, with 17 bases in between. CDR3 loop: CASSADGTLGTQYF. The DNA for the CDR3 is TGTGCCAGCAGCGCTGACGGAACCCTAGGGACCCAGTACTTC.

The chain employs TRBV19 and TRBJ1-4; D ambiguous. This CDR3 spans 12 amino acids. Per the germline V gene, CDR1 is LNHDA and CDR2 is SQIVND (reference sequence). Trimming took 5 bases from V and 9 from J, leaving 10 bases between them. CDR3 DNA: TGTGCCAGTAGTGATAGACTGCAAAAACTGTTTTTT. Its translation: CASSDRLQKLFF. The full variable domain, rest sourced from reference TRBV19 and TRBJ1-4, is DGGITQSPKYLFRKEGQNVTLSCEQNLNHDAMYWYRQDPGQGLRLIYYSQIVNDFQKGDIAEGYSVSREKKESFPLTVTSAQKNPTAFYLCASSDRLQKLFFGSGTQLSVL.

This sequence joins TRBV28 and TRBJ2-7, with TRBD1 identical over 9 bases. The CDR3 consists of 18 residues. Germline trimming cut 4 bases from V and 3 bases from J; bases unmatched to any gene: 16. Germline CDR1 and CDR2: MDHEN and SYDVKM. In DNA, the CDR3 is TGTGCCAGCAGTTCAGGGGACAGGGAATATGAGGGCCGCTACGAGCAGTACTTC. It codes for CASSSGDREYEGRYEQYF.

The chain employs TRBV29-1 and TRBJ1-4, with 9 bases fitting TRBD1. Germline V gene data show CDR1 as SQVTM and CDR2 as ANQGSEA. J gave up 8 bases and V 7 bases, and 11 bases lay outside the gene matches. This CDR3 comprises 14 residues. CDR3 in amino acids: CSALKGQGGEKLFF. For the CDR3, the DNA is TGCAGCGCATTAAAGGGACAGGGAGGGGAAAAACTGTTTTTT.

The chain has TRBV6-2 or TRBV6-3 and TRBJ1-3; 7 bases are shared with TRBD1. This CDR3 has 19 amino acids. Trimming removed 2 bases from V and 0 bases from J; junction bases left unmatched: 13. Germline V gene data show CDR1 as MNHEY and CDR2 as SVGEGT. The CDR3 sequence: CASSYPPGQVPSSGNTIYF. The CDR3 DNA follows: TGTGCCAGCAGTTACCCTCCCGGACAGGTACCATCCTCTGGAAACACCATATATTTT.

This rearrangement joins TRBV6-2 or TRBV6-3 to TRBJ2-5, with TRBD1 matching 9 bases. V dropped 2 bases and J dropped 5; count of bases not matched to a gene: 15. Per germline, CDR1 MNHEY and CDR2 SVGEGT. This CDR3 has 18 residues. The CDR3 DNA follows: TGTGCCAGCAGTTACCGGCTCCTCCGACAGGGGGAGAAGGAGACCCAGTACTTC. It specifies CASSYRLLRQGEKETQYF.

This chain connects TRBV5-6 to TRBJ2-3; D might be TRBD1 (6 bases). The V gene lost 4 bases and the J gene lost 0 bases, with 12 bases spanning the gap. CDR3 length: 15 amino acids. CDR1 and CDR2 (germline): SGHDT, YYEEEE. Here the CDR3 DNA reads TGTGCCAGCAGCCCTTCGACAGGTAGCACAGATACGCAGTATTTT. This codes for CASSPSTGSTDTQYF.

This rearrangement joins TRBV20-1 to TRBJ1-1, with unresolved D. The CDR3 loop spans 13 amino acids. Germline V lookup: CDR1 DFQATT, CDR2 SNEGSKA (reference sequence). Trimming pared 3 bases from V and 4 bases from J, leaving 12 bases between. CDR3 sequence: CSASTTRITEAFF. For the CDR3, the DNA is TGCAGTGCTAGTACTACACGGATCACTGAAGCTTTCTTT.

DNA of the CDR3: TGTGCCAGCAGTGACAGTTCCATTACGACATTTTTT. It is translated as CASSDSSITTFF. The V and J genes are TRBV2 and TRBJ1-4; D unresolved. The CDR3 is 12 residues long. Trimming cost V 3 bases and J 17 bases, with 16 bases left between them. Germline values: CDR1 SNHLY, CDR2 FYNNEI.

The CDR3 region is CSVVGQGVGTGELFF. As DNA, the CDR3 is TGCAGCGTTGTTGGGCAGGGTGTGGGCACCGGGGAGCTGTTTTTT. The chain couples TRBV29-1 to TRBJ2-2, with D possibly matching TRBD1 (5 bases). Per the germline V gene, CDR1 is SQVTM and CDR2 is ANQGSEA. This CDR3 is 15 amino acids long. V was clipped by 4 bases and J by 4 bases, with 16 bases between them.

The gene calls are TRBV28 and TRBJ2-1, with 8 bases that match TRBD2. The CDR3 consists of 15 residues. The ends lost 3 bases at V and 2 bases at J; junction bases unmatched: 3. Germline CDR1 reads MDHEN; CDR2 reads SYDVKM. The chain's CDR3 is CASSFSGATYNEQFF. Written as DNA, the CDR3 is TGTGCCAGCAGTTTTAGCGGGGCAACCTACAATGAGCAGTTCTTC.

The J gene is TRBJ1-5, the V gene TRBV10-3, with D unclear. Trimming removed 4 bases from V and 3 bases from J, with 7 bases in between. Germline V gene lookup returns CDR1 ENHRY and CDR2 SYGVKD. The CDR3 covers 13 residues. DNA for the CDR3: TGTGCCATCAGTGCAGGCCTCAATCAGCCCCAGCATTTT. It specifies CAISAGLNQPQHF.

The chain is built from TRBV7-9 and TRBJ1-1; tentatively, D is TRBD1 (5 bases). CDR1 SEHNR and CDR2 FQNEAQ come from the germline V gene (reference sequence). Trimming cost V 5 bases and J 4 bases, with 17 bases left between them. CDR3 length: 15 amino acids. The CDR3 here is CASSLLSGAGTEAFF. The CDR3 DNA sequence: TGTGCCAGCAGCCTCCTATCTGGGGCAGGCACTGAAGCTTTCTTT.

This clone showed up just once. J is TRBJ1-5 and V is TRBV19; 7 bases match TRBD1. The CDR3 runs 17 residues. Germline V gives CDR1 LNHDA, CDR2 SQIVND (reference sequence). With 3 bases clipped from V and 3 bases from J, the junction kept 11 bases outside the gene matches. DNA for the CDR3: TGTGCCAGTAGTATCCGCGGGACAGTTTTTAACAATCAGCCCCAGCATTTT. This gives the protein CASSIRGTVFNNQPQHF.

This chain connects TRBV20-1 to TRBJ2-5, with 8 bases lining up with TRBD2. V shed 3 bases and J 5 bases; nucleotides not matched to a gene: 14. The CDR3 covers 16 residues. The V gene's germline CDR1 is DFQATT and CDR2 SNEGSKA (reference sequence). This CDR3 reads CSASLEGGGRGETQYF. Written as DNA, the CDR3 is TGCAGTGCTAGTCTCGAGGGCGGGGGGCGGGGGGAGACCCAGTACTTC.

The chain has TRBV20-1 and TRBJ2-1, with D maybe TRBD2 (6 bases). Germline V gene data show CDR1 as DFQATT and CDR2 as SNEGSKA (reference sequence). The CDR3 runs 11 residues. Here the CDR3 DNA reads TGCAGCTCGGGGGCCTACAATGAGCAGTTCTTC. Protein: CSSGAYNEQFF.

V is TRBV19 and J is TRBJ1-1, with D possibly matching TRBD1 (5 bases). V was cut by 5 bases and J by 2 bases, with 15 bases left in between. Germline V gene data show CDR1 as LNHDA and CDR2 as SQIVND (reference sequence). This CDR3 is 15 amino acids long. In nucleotides, the CDR3 is TGTGCCAGTAGTCCAGGGCCGGTAGGAAACACTGAAGCTTTCTTT. It yields the protein CASSPGPVGNTEAFF.

V and J are TRBV27 and TRBJ2-7; tentatively, D is TRBD1 (5 bases). The CDR3 runs to 15 residues. With 0 bases removed from V and 2 bases from J, the gap between germline ends came to 11 bases. Germline values: CDR1 MNHEY, CDR2 SMNVEV (reference sequence). The CDR3 loop reads CASSLSDSQTYEQYF. For the CDR3, the DNA is TGTGCCAGCAGTTTATCAGACAGCCAGACCTACGAGCAGTACTTC.

This sequence joins TRBV28 and TRBJ1-1; no clear D. V lost 1 base and J 1 base, leaving 7 bases between the germline ends. This CDR3 has 14 residues. The germline V gene encodes CDR1 MDHEN and CDR2 SYDVKM. CDR3: CASSLLSGNTEAFF. CDR3 DNA: TGTGCCAGCAGTTTATTATCAGGGAACACTGAAGCTTTCTTT.